The next 21 T cell receptor beta chains were all read from a single sample in a study of blood T cell repertoires in COVID-19. TCRdb keeps only in-frame clones here, not all; method: immunoSEQ multiplex PCR. The sample lists around 190,000 clones; about 85% were seen once. Sequencing used peripheral blood. The source is a woman of 80 years or more with acute or convalescent COVID-19.

The gene calls are TRBV10-3 and TRBJ1-6, with D unclear. The CDR3 runs 15 residues. Germline assignment: CDR1 ENHRY and CDR2 SYGVKD. Trimming cost V 1 base and J 5 bases, with 9 bases left between them. CDR3 loop: CAISELTGNNSPLHF. The CDR3, as DNA: TGTGCCATCAGTGAGTTAACGGGGAATAATTCACCCCTCCACTTT.

The V gene is TRBV6-2 or TRBV6-3, the J gene TRBJ2-1; TRBD2 agrees at 7 bases. Germline V gene lookup returns CDR1 MNHEY and CDR2 SVGEGT. With V trimmed by 4 bases and J by 2 bases, 2 bases remained unmatched. The CDR3 extends over 14 amino acids. The CDR3 nucleotides are TGTGCCAGCAGTTGGGAGGGAGCCTACAATGAGCAGTTCTTC. This encodes CASSWEGAYNEQFF.

The V call is TRBV28, the J call TRBJ1-4; D possibly corresponds to TRBD1 (5 bases). Trimming removed 3 bases from V and 5 bases from J, with 13 bases in between. Germline V lookup: CDR1 MDHEN, CDR2 SYDVKM. This CDR3 spans 15 amino acids. The CDR3 loop is CASSLAGLTNEKLFF. For the CDR3, the DNA is TGTGCCAGCAGTTTGGCGGGGCTTACCAATGAAAAACTGTTTTTT.

The rearrangement uses TRBV18 and TRBJ1-2, with 7 bases aligning to TRBD1. This CDR3 comprises 17 residues. The J segment lost 2 bases and the V segment lost 4 bases, leaving 13 bases of the junction unmatched. Germline CDR1 reads KGHSH; CDR2 reads LQKENI. The CDR3 sequence is CASSQQGQAGGNYGYTF. For the CDR3, the DNA is TGTGCCAGCTCACAGCAAGGACAGGCCGGTGGGAACTATGGCTACACCTTC. Supplemented by reference TRBV18 and TRBJ1-2, the full variable domain reads NAGVMQNPRHLVRRRGQEARLRCSPMKGHSHVYWYRQLPEEGLKFMVYLQKENIIDESGMPKERFSAEFPKEGPSILRIQQVVRGDSAAYFCASSQQGQAGGNYGYTFGSGTRLTVV.

The chain has TRBV13 and TRBJ2-5, with D tentatively TRBD2 (6 bases). Germline V gene data show CDR1 as PRHDT and CDR2 as FYEKMQ (reference sequence). V lost 1 base, J lost 5 bases, and 17 bases lay in between. The CDR3 is 16 residues long. The CDR3 DNA is TGTGCCAGCAGCTTAGCACGGGGGAAAGGAGCGGAGACCCAGTACTTC. Its protein is CASSLARGKGAETQYF.

This clone has just a few counts. The gene calls are TRBV12-3 or TRBV12-4 and TRBJ1-2; possibly TRBD1 for D (5 bases). Trimming cost V 8 bases and J 4 bases, with 8 bases left between them. CDR3 length: 11 residues. CDR3: CASEQGYGYTF. In DNA, the CDR3 is TGTGCCAGCGAGCAGGGCTATGGCTACACCTTC.

The rearrangement links TRBV20-1 to TRBJ1-1, with TRBD1 matching over 9 bases. Germline V CDR1 and CDR2: DFQATT, SNEGSKA (reference sequence). J gave up 1 base and V 3 bases, and 3 bases lay outside the gene matches. The CDR3 is 14 residues long. DNA of the CDR3: TGCAGTGCTAGTAGGGGACAGGGGAACACTGAAGCTTTCTTT. Amino acid sequence: CSASRGQGNTEAFF.

The chain uses TRBV7-2 and TRBJ1-1; 7 bases are a match to TRBD1. Germline V gene lookup returns CDR1 SGHTA and CDR2 FQGNSA. V was pared by 3 bases and J by 3 bases, with 4 bases of the junction left unmatched. The CDR3 covers 14 residues. As DNA, the CDR3 is TGTGCCAGCAGCTTCCGACAGGGAGACACTGAAGCTTTCTTT. It is translated as CASSFRQGDTEAFF. The full variable domain, in which reference TRBV7-2 and TRBJ1-1 provide the parts outside the CDR3, is GAGVSQSPSNKVTEKGKDVELRCDPISGHTALYWYRQSLGQGLEFLIYFQGNSAPDKSGLPSDRFSAERTGGSVSTLTIQRTQQEDSAVYLCASSFRQGDTEAFFGQGTRLTVV.

The chain carries TRBV30 and TRBJ2-5; 7 nucleotides align to TRBD1. This CDR3 region has 11 residues. V lost 5 bases and J lost 5; bases outside the gene matches: 2. The germline V gene encodes CDR1 GTSNPN and CDR2 SVGIG (reference sequence). The CDR3 protein is CAWGRGETQYF. CDR3 coding DNA: TGTGCCTGGGGCAGGGGGGAGACCCAGTACTTC.

V usage is TRBV6-5 and J usage is TRBJ1-4; 7 bases agree with TRBD1. CDR3 length: 14 amino acids. V shed 8 bases and J 2 bases; nucleotides not matched to a gene: 5. CDR1 and CDR2 from the germline V gene are MNHEY and SVGAGI. The CDR3: CASGKTGTNEKLFF. CDR3 nucleotides: TGTGCCAGCGGCAAGACAGGGACTAATGAAAAACTGTTTTTT.

The V and J genes are TRBV4-3 and TRBJ2-5; weak D call: TRBD1 (6 bases). There are 16 residues in the CDR3. Trimming took 1 base from V and 4 from J, leaving 16 bases between them. Germline CDR1 is LGHNA and CDR2 is YSLEER. The CDR3 region has the DNA TGCGCCAGCAGCCAAGTGGCCACAGGGCCGGGAGAGACCCAGTACTTC. Translation: CASSQVATGPGETQYF.

V is TRBV2 and J is TRBJ2-1, with 10 bases identical to TRBD1. The germline CDR1 and CDR2 sequences are SNHLY and FYNNEI. The CDR3 has 18 residues. The V segment lost 6 bases and the J segment 1 base; nucleotides outside the gene matches: 12. The CDR3 bases are TGTGCCAGCAGCGCGGGACAGGGGCGCACATCTTCCTACAATGAGCAGTTCTTC. Translated: CASSAGQGRTSSYNEQFF.

V is TRBV5-4 and J is TRBJ2-2, with 10 bases matching TRBD2. The length of the CDR3 is 16 residues. V was clipped by 0 bases and J by 7 bases; unmatched bases: 6. Germline loops: CDR1 SGHNT, CDR2 YYREEE (reference sequence). The CDR3: CASSLAAGGLVGELFF. CDR3 coding DNA: TGTGCCAGCAGCTTGGCAGCGGGAGGGCTTGTCGGGGAGCTGTTTTTT.

The V and J genes are TRBV20-1 and TRBJ1-1, with D unclear. The CDR3 has 10 amino acids. Trimming took 4 bases from V and 9 from J, leaving 9 bases between them. Per the germline V gene, CDR1 is DFQATT and CDR2 is SNEGSKA (reference sequence). The CDR3 spells CSANPLQAFF. For the CDR3, the DNA is TGCAGTGCTAACCCACTTCAAGCTTTCTTT.

This chain uses TRBV24-1 with TRBJ1-2, with 9 bases matching TRBD1. From germline, CDR1 is KGHDR and CDR2 SFDVKD. The CDR3 spans 14 residues. V lost 7 bases and J lost 8; bases outside the gene matches: 10. The CDR3 loop is CATSGQGWIRGYTF. CDR3 nucleotide sequence: TGTGCCACCAGCGGACAGGGGTGGATTCGGGGCTACACCTTC.

The chain links TRBV9 to TRBJ2-1; D is ambiguous. Germline V gene data show CDR1 as SGDLS and CDR2 as YYNGEE. Trimming pared 0 bases from V and 6 bases from J, leaving 10 bases between. The CDR3 spans 14 residues. Written as DNA, the CDR3 is TGTGCCAGCAGCGTAGTGGCCAGGCCCAATGAGCAGTTCTTC. Its protein is CASSVVARPNEQFF.

This chain's CDR3 is CASSNGQLQPQHF. CDR3 DNA: TGTGCCAGCAGTAACGGACAGTTACAGCCCCAGCATTTT. This chain connects TRBV27 to TRBJ1-5; D may be TRBD1 (6 bases). Germline CDR1 MNHEY, CDR2 SMNVEV (reference sequence). The CDR3 consists of 13 residues. V was shortened by 5 bases and J by 7 bases, with 12 bases between the two germline ends.

This clone was seen a few times. The chain recombines TRBV18 with TRBJ1-2; TRBD1 matches 9 bases. The CDR3 is made up of 16 amino acids. Germline CDR1 is KGHSH and CDR2 is LQKENI. J lost 0 bases, V lost 5 bases, and 7 bases had no gene match. The CDR3 DNA reads TGTGCCAGCTCAACGGGACAGGGAAGAGCTAACTATGGCTACACCTTC. Translated: CASSTGQGRANYGYTF.

This clone was seen once. The chain carries TRBV4-2 and TRBJ2-2, with 7 bases fitting TRBD2. CDR3 length equals 16 residues. Losses at the gene ends were 3 bases for V and 3 bases for J; bases not matched to a gene: 7. Germline-derived CDR1 and CDR2 are LGHNA and YNFKEQ. CDR3 loop: CASSQGGRTYTGELFF. DNA of the CDR3: TGTGCCAGCAGCCAGGGAGGGAGGACATACACCGGGGAGCTGTTTTTT.

The chain has TRBV27 and TRBJ2-3; 9 bases line up with TRBD2. The CDR3 is 17 amino acids. Germline lookup yields CDR1 MNHEY and CDR2 SMNVEV (reference sequence). Trimming removed 6 bases from V and 2 bases from J; junction bases left unmatched: 12. The CDR3 loop is CASSPTAGGRYTDTQYF. CDR3 sequence (DNA): TGTGCCAGCAGCCCCACCGCGGGAGGGCGATACACAGATACGCAGTATTTT.

The chain carries TRBV25-1 and TRBJ1-3, with 7 bases that match TRBD1. The germline V gene encodes CDR1 MGHDK and CDR2 SYGVNS. CDR3 size: 18 residues. The V segment lost 6 bases and the J segment 0 bases; nucleotides outside the gene matches: 14. In DNA, the CDR3 is TGTGCCAGCAGCCCTATCAGACAGGGCCGAAGCTCTGGAAACACCATATATTTT. Translated: CASSPIRQGRSSGNTIYF.